These T cell receptor beta chains were read from a single sample in a study of early T cells in non-severe SARS-CoV-2 infection. TCRdb called the 5' RACE reads again in MiXCR, with one record for every CDR3 protein. Here the sample spans around 80,000 distinct CDR3 sequences, less than 11% being singletons. The starting material was whole blood, obtained at baseline. Receptor source: an adult who was a healthcare worker with PCR-confirmed SARS-CoV-2 infection or an uninfected control (not recorded which). Both conserved end residues are part of each CDR3. D genes are given only for firm matches. Part of the rows lack a size; the others show once, few, many or a class for expanded clones.

J gene,D gene,V gene,clone size,CDR3 protein,CDR3 DNA
TRBJ2-7,NA,TRBV27,many,CASSGAHEQYF,TGTGCCAGCAGTGGGGCCCACGAGCAGTACTTC
TRBJ2-2,NA,TRBV10-3,NA,CASEKANTGELFF,TGTGCCTCGGAGAAGGCGAACACCGGGGAGCTGTTTTTT
TRBJ2-1,TRBD1,TRBV20-1,many,CSAAGTGKYNEQFF,TGCAGTGCGGCCGGGACAGGGAAATACAATGAGCAGTTCTTC
TRBJ2-7,TRBD2,TRBV6-2/TRBV6-3,few,CASSTGTSGNHF,TGTGCCAGCAGTACCGGGACTAGCGGGAACCACTTC
TRBJ2-6,NA,TRBV18,NA,CATSQTEGSGANVLTF,TGTGCCACCTCACAAACCGAAGGCTCTGGGGCCAACGTCCTGACTTTC
TRBJ2-2,TRBD1,TRBV27,many,CASSPGTGGHGELFF,TGTGCCAGCAGTCCTGGCACAGGGGGCCACGGGGAGCTGTTTTTT
TRBJ2-2,NA,TRBV15,NA,CATSRGSGTGELFF,TGTGCCACCAGCAGAGGATCAGGAACCGGGGAGCTGTTTTTT
TRBJ2-7,NA,TRBV5-1,few,CASKEEGEQYF,TGCGCCAGCAAGGAGGAGGGTGAGCAGTACTTC
TRBJ1-6,NA,TRBV7-9,few,CASSLGSGGNSPLHF,TGTGCCAGCAGCTTAGGTTCGGGTGGAAATTCACCCCTCCACTTT
TRBJ2-1,NA,TRBV6-6,NA,CATGSGSSYNEQFF,TGTGCCACTGGGTCCGGGTCTTCCTACAATGAGCAGTTCTTC
TRBJ2-3,TRBD2,TRBV2,many,CASSEGAAREGPDTQYF,TGTGCCAGCAGTGAAGGGGCGGCGCGGGAGGGCCCAGATACGCAGTATTTT
TRBJ2-2,TRBD1,TRBV29-1,few,CSVGLGQVYTGELFF,TGCAGCGTTGGTTTGGGACAGGTTTACACCGGGGAGCTGTTTTTT
TRBJ2-2,TRBD1,TRBV7-9,NA,CASSLGDSYTGELFF,TGTGCCAGCAGCTTAGGGGACAGCTACACCGGGGAGCTGTTTTTT
TRBJ1-2,NA,TRBV2,many,CASTEQRRIYGYTF,TGTGCCAGCACAGAACAGAGGAGGATCTATGGCTACACCTTC
TRBJ2-2,TRBD2,TRBV5-1,many,CASSLLLAGASGTGELFF,TGCGCCAGCAGCTTGCTTCTAGCGGGAGCTTCCGGCACCGGGGAGCTGTTTTTT
TRBJ2-7,NA,TRBV20-1,many,CSARDRILYEQYF,TGCAGTGCTAGAGATCGGATCCTCTACGAGCAGTACTTC
TRBJ2-3,NA,TRBV5-1,many,CASSLREGGLATLTDTQYF,TGCGCCAGCAGCTTGAGGGAAGGAGGGTTAGCTACCCTCACAGATACGCAGTATTTT
TRBJ2-1,TRBD2,TRBV6-5,NA,CASWRETSGRGFNNEQFF,TGTGCCAGCTGGAGAGAGACTAGCGGGCGGGGGTTTAACAATGAGCAGTTCTTC
TRBJ2-5,NA,TRBV28,many,CASSLPTEEETQYF,TGTGCCAGCAGTCTACCGACAGAAGAAGAGACCCAGTACTTC
TRBJ2-2,NA,TRBV28,NA,CASHYTGELFF,TGTGCCAGCCATTACACCGGGGAGCTGTTTTTT
TRBJ2-7,TRBD2,TRBV7-3,NA,CASSLPLLRSSGKENCEQYF,TGTGCCAGCAGCTTACCCCTCTTAAGATCTAGCGGGAAGGAGAACTGCGAGCAGTACTTC
TRBJ1-2,NA,TRBV19,many,CASLGGQGYGYTF,TGTGCCAGCCTCGGGGGTCAGGGATATGGCTACACCTTC
TRBJ2-7,NA,TRBV20-1,many,CSASTGFEQYF,TGCAGTGCCTCCACAGGGTTCGAGCAGTACTTC
TRBJ2-7,TRBD1,TRBV18,few,CASSTTGSGEQYF,TGTGCCAGCTCAACGACAGGGTCAGGGGAGCAGTACTTC
TRBJ2-7,TRBD2,TRBV7-6,many,CASSLVAGGLNEQYF,TGTGCCAGCAGCTTAGTGGCGGGAGGGCTGAACGAGCAGTACTTC
TRBJ2-1,TRBD2,TRBV6-6,few,CASGPGTSGLNEQFF,TGTGCCAGCGGACCCGGGACTAGCGGACTTAATGAGCAGTTCTTC
TRBJ2-2,TRBD1,TRBV27,few,CASSPITGGVNTGELFF,TGTGCCAGCAGTCCAATAACAGGGGGAGTCAACACCGGGGAGCTGTTTTTT
TRBJ2-3,NA,TRBV6-1,many,CALSRGPEADTQYF,TGTGCCCTTTCGCGGGGACCGGAGGCAGATACGCAGTATTTT
TRBJ2-3,TRBD2,TRBV4-1,few,CASSRSQGGSTDTQYF,TGCGCCAGCAGCCGATCGCAGGGAGGGAGCACAGATACGCAGTATTTT
TRBJ2-3,NA,TRBV7-3,many,CASSLDVNTQYF,TGTGCCAGCAGCTTAGACGTTAATACGCAGTATTTT
TRBJ2-2,TRBD1,TRBV27,few,CASSRLQGATDTGELFF,TGTGCCAGCAGTCGCTTACAGGGGGCGACGGACACCGGGGAGCTGTTTTTT
TRBJ1-4,NA,TRBV7-9,many,CASRRDGNEKLFF,TGTGCCAGCAGAAGGGACGGGAATGAAAAACTGTTTTTT
TRBJ1-3,TRBD1,TRBV7-9,NA,CASTEIGTVGNTIYF,TGTGCCAGCACTGAGATAGGGACAGTTGGAAACACCATATATTTT
TRBJ1-5,NA,TRBV27,NA,CASSFGTDQPQHF,TGTGCCAGCAGTTTTGGCACCGATCAGCCCCAGCATTTT
TRBJ2-5,TRBD2,TRBV20-1,many,CSARGTSGGTQYF,TGCAGTGCTCGGGGGACTAGCGGGGGGACCCAGTACTTC
TRBJ1-2,NA,TRBV6-6,NA,CASSHQGPYYGYTF,TGTGCCAGCAGTCACCAAGGGCCCTACTATGGCTACACCTTC
TRBJ2-3,NA,TRBV7-4,few,CASSWAGETSTDTQYF,TGTGCCAGCAGCTGGGCAGGTGAGACTAGCACAGATACGCAGTATTTT
TRBJ2-6,NA,TRBV21-1,NA,CASSSTRGGSGANVLTF,TGTGCCAGCAGCTCAACTCGAGGAGGTTCTGGGGCCAACGTCCTGACTTTC
TRBJ2-5,TRBD1,TRBV6-6,few,CASSYSDRDRETQYF,TGTGCCAGCAGTTACTCGGACAGGGATAGAGAGACCCAGTACTTC
TRBJ2-1,TRBD2,TRBV7-8,many,CASSPSGSSYNEQFF,TGTGCCAGCAGCCCTAGCGGGAGCTCCTACAATGAGCAGTTCTTC
TRBJ2-1,NA,TRBV9,few,CASSADGNEQFF,TGTGCCAGCAGTGCAGACGGAAATGAGCAGTTCTTC
TRBJ2-3,TRBD1,TRBV2,NA,CASSRDRDVSTDTQYF,TGTGCCAGCAGCCGGGACAGGGACGTGAGCACAGATACGCAGTATTTT
TRBJ2-2,NA,TRBV24-1,NA,CATSVPNTGELFF,TGTGCCACCAGTGTACCGAACACCGGGGAGCTGTTTTTT
TRBJ2-4,NA,TRBV18,NA,CASSPGIQGTKNIQYF,TGTGCCAGCTCACCAGGAATTCAAGGGACCAAAAACATTCAGTACTTC
TRBJ1-2,NA,TRBV7-9,few,CASSLIDNYGYTF,TGTGCCAGCAGCTTAATAGATAACTATGGCTACACCTTC
TRBJ2-2,TRBD1,TRBV9,few,CASSGTGGTGELFF,TGTGCCAGCAGCGGCACAGGGGGCACCGGGGAGCTGTTTTTT